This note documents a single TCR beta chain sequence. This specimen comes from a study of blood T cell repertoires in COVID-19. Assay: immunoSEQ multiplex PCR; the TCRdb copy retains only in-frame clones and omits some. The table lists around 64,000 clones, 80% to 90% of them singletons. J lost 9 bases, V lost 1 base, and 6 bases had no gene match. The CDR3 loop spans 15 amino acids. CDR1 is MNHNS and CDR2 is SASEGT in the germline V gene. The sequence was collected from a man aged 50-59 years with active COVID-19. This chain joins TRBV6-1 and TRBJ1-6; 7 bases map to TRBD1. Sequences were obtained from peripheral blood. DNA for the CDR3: TGTGCCAGCAGTGAAGGGGCAGGGGACAGTTCACCCCTCCACTTT. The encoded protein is CASSEGAGDSSPLHF.